The clone carrying this TCR beta chain was observed many times. Its cognate antigen is unknown. The data were obtained in a study of T cells in Graves' hyperthyroidism and ophthalmopathy. General study results and limits: Ophthalmopathy was predicted by the model a median of about 6.7 months ahead of onset.

The length of the CDR3 is 15 residues. J lost 2 bases, V lost 4 bases, and 7 bases had no gene match. CDR1 and CDR2 (germline): SGHRS, YFSETQ. Amplification yielded TCR beta CDR3 regions, with RNA transcripts as the source. The HTBI set primed first-round TCR CDR3 RT-PCR. TCRdb re-called the multiplex PCR reads with MiXCR, one entry per CDR3 protein. The data show approximately 360,000 distinct CDR3 sequences, roughly 25% seen once. The chain joins TRBV5-1 to TRBJ2-3; TRBD1 matches 7 bases. What was sequenced was blood. This sequence originates from a man in his fifties or sixties with Graves' hyperthyroidism. Here the CDR3 reads CASSPRDRNTDTQYF. CDR3 in DNA: TGCGCCAGCAGCCCCCGGGACAGAAACACAGATACGCAGTATTTT.